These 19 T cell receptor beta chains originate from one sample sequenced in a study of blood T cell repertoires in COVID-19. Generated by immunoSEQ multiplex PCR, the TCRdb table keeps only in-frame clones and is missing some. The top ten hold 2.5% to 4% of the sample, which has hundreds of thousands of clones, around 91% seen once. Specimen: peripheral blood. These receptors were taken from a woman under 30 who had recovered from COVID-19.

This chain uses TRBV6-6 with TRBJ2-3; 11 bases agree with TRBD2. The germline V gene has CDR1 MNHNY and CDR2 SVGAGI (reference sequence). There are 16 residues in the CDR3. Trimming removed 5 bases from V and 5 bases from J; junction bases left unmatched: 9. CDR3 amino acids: CASSQTSGSVEDTQYF. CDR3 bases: TGTGCCAGCAGTCAAACTAGCGGGAGTGTGGAAGATACGCAGTATTTT.

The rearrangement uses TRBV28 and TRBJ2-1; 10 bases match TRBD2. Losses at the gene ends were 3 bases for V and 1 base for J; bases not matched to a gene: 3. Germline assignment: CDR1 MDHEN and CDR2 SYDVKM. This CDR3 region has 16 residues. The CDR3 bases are TGTGCCAGCAGTTTGTCTAGCGGGAGTTCCTACAATGAGCAGTTCTTC. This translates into CASSLSSGSSYNEQFF.

The CDR3 coding sequence is TGCGCCAGCAGCCCCCGGGATAGCGGGTCCTCCTACAATGAGCAGTTCTTC. It yields the protein CASSPRDSGSSYNEQFF. V is TRBV5-1 and J is TRBJ2-1, with 7 bases identical to TRBD2. V was clipped by 4 bases and J by 0 bases; unmatched bases: 10. Germline values: CDR1 SGHRS, CDR2 YFSETQ. The CDR3 extends over 17 amino acids.

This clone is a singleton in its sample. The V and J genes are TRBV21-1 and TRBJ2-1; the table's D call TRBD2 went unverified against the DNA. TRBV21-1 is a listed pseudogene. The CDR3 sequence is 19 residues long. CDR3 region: CASSKAKGAGGPYGNEQFF. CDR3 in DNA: TGTGCCAGCAGCAAAGCGAAGGGGGCGGGAGGGCCTTATGGCAATGAGCAGTTCTTC.

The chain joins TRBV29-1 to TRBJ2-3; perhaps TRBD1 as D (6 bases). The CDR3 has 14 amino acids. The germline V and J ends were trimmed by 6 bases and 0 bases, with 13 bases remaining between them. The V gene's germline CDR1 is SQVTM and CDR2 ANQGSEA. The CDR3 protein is CSVAGQLSTDTQYF. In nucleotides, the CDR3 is TGCAGCGTCGCAGGACAGCTTAGCACAGATACGCAGTATTTT.

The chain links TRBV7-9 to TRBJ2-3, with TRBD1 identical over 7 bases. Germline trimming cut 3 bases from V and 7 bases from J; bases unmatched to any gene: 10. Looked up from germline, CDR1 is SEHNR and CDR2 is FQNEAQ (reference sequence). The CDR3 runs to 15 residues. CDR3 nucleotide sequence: TGTGCCAGCAGCTTGGGGCAGGGGGTTATGAATACGCAGTATTTT. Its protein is CASSLGQGVMNTQYF.

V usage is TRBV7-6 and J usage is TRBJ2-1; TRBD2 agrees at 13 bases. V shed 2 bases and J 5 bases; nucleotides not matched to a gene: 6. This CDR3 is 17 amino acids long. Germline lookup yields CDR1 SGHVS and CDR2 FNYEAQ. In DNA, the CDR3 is TGTGCCAGCAGCTTAAGCTTACTAGCGGGAGGGGACAATGAGCAGTTCTTC. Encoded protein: CASSLSLLAGGDNEQFF.

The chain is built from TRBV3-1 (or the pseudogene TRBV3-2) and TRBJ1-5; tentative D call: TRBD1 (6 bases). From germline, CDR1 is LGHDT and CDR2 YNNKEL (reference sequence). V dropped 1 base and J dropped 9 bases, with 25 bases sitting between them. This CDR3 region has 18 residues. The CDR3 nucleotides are TGTGCCAGCAGCCAAGGTGGCGGGTGGGGGCCATTTTCATCGCCCCAGCATTTT. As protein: CASSQGGGWGPFSSPQHF.

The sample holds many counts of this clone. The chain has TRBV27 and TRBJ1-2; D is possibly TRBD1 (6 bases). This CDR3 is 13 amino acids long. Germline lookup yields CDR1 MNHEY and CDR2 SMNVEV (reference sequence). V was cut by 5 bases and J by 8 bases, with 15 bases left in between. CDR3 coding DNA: TGTGCCAGCAGTGCGGGGGCGGTTAGAGGCTACACCTTC. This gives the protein CASSAGAVRGYTF.

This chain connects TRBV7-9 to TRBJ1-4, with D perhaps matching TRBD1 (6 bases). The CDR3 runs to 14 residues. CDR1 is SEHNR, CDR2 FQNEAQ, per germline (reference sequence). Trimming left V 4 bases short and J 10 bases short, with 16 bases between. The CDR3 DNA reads TGTGCCAGCAGCTGGGGACACGAAGGCGGAAAACTGTTTTTT. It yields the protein CASSWGHEGGKLFF.

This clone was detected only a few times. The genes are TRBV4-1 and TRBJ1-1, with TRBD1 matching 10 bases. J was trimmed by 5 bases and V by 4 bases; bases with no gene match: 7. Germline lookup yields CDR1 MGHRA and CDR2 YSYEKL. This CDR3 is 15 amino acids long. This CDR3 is CASSRGTGVGTEAFF. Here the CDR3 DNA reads TGCGCCAGCAGCCGGGGGACAGGGGTTGGGACTGAAGCTTTCTTT.

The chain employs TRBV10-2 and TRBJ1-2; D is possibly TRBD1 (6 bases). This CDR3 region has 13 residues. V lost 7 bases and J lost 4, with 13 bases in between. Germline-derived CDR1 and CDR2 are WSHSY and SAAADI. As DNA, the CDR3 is TGCGCCAGCACTAATACAGGGTTCTATGGCTACACCTTC. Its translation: CASTNTGFYGYTF.

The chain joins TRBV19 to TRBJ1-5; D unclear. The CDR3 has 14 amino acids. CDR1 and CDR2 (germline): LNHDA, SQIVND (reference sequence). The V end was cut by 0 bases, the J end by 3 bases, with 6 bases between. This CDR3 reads CASSIDSNNQPQHF. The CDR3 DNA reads TGTGCCAGTAGTATAGATAGCAACAATCAGCCCCAGCATTTT. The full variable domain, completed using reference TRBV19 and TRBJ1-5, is DGGITQSPKYLFRKEGQNVTLSCEQNLNHDAMYWYRQDPGQGLRLIYYSQIVNDFQKGDIAEGYSVSREKKESFPLTVTSAQKNPTAFYLCASSIDSNNQPQHFGDGTRLSIL.

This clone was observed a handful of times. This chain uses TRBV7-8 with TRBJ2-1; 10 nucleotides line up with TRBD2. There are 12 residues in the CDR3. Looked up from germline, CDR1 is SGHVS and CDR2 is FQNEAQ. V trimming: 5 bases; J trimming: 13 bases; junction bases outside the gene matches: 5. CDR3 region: CASSLSGRSQFF. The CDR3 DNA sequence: TGTGCCAGCAGCCTTAGCGGGAGGTCACAGTTCTTC.

The CDR3 DNA is TGTGCCAGCACACCCCGGGACAGATTCTCCTACGAGCAGTACGTC. Protein sequence: CASTPRDRFSYEQYV. The chain recombines TRBV21-1 with TRBJ2-7; the table's D gene call, TRBD1, was not cross checked with the DNA. TRBV21-1 is a documented pseudogene. The CDR3 totals 15 residues.

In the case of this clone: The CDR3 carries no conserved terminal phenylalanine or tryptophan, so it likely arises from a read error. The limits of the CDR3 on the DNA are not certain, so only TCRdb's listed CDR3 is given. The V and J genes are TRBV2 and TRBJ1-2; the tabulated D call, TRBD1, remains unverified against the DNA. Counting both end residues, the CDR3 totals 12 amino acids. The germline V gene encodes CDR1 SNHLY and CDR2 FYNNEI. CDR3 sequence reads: CASMLRDRAIEY.

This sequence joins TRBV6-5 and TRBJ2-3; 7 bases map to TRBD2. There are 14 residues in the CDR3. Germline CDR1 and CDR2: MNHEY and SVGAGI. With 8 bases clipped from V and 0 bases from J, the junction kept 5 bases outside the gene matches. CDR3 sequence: CASGFSGSTDTQYF. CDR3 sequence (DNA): TGTGCCAGCGGGTTTAGCGGGAGCACAGATACGCAGTATTTT.

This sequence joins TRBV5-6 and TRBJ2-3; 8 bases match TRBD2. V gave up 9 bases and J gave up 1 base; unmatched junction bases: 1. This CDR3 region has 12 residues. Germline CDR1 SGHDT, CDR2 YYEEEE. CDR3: CATGGGTDTQYF. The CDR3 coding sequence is TGTGCCACGGGAGGGGGCACAGATACGCAGTATTTT.

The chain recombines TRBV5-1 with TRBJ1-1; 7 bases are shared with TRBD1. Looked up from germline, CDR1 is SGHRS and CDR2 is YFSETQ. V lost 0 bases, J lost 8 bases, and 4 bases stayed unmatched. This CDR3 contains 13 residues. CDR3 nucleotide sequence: TGCGCCAGCAGCTTGGACCCGGGACAGGAAGCTTTCTTT. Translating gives CASSLDPGQEAFF.